This entry lists 13 T cell receptor beta chains sequenced from one sample in a study of a mutant IDH1 vaccine in newly diagnosed glioma. These TCRs' antigens remain unknown. Time point described: week 47, end of study. Doses of 300 ug of mutant IDH1 20-mer peptide were given with topical imiquimod. The repertoire was sequenced with immunoSEQ multiplex PCR; TCRdb's copy has only in-frame clones and lacks some. This sample has roughly 56,000 clones, with about 80% found just once. The sample here was PBMCs, taken from a glioma patient whose treatment included an IDH1 peptide vaccine. These receptor sequences come from a man aged 45-65 years with glioma.

This clone has only one observation. V and J are TRBV21-1 and TRBJ1-5; the D call TRBD1 from the table was never checked on the DNA. TRBV21-1 has pseudogene status. This CDR3 comprises 16 residues. CDR3 sequence: CASSKKGGTGAQPQHF. The DNA for the CDR3 is TGTGCCAGCAGCAAAAAGGGGGGGACAGGGGCCCAGCCCCAGCATTTT.

This chain connects TRBV5-1 to TRBJ2-6, with 7 positions matching TRBD1. CDR1 SGHRS and CDR2 YFSETQ come from the germline V gene. This CDR3 region has 16 residues. Trimming removed 4 bases from V and 0 bases from J; junction bases left unmatched: 4. The CDR3 DNA reads TGCGCCAGCAGCCCAGGACAGGTCTCTGGGGCCAACGTCCTGACTTTC. The encoded protein is CASSPGQVSGANVLTF.

V usage is TRBV25-1 and J usage is TRBJ2-3; 7 bases fit TRBD2. J lost 4 bases, V lost 0 bases, and 10 bases had no gene match. Germline V gives CDR1 MGHDK, CDR2 SYGVNS. CDR3 length: 17 residues. The CDR3 DNA is TGTGCCAGCAGTGAATATGGGGGGGGGAGTAGGGCAGATACGCAGTATTTT. Its protein is CASSEYGGGSRADTQYF.

This clone was observed a few times. The chain has TRBV4-1 and TRBJ2-5; D not certain. V shed 6 bases and J shed 2 bases, with 13 bases lying between them. This CDR3 contains 14 residues. Per germline, CDR1 MGHRA and CDR2 YSYEKL. CDR3 sequence reads: CASSKGPSQETQYF. The DNA for the CDR3 is TGCGCCAGCAGTAAAGGGCCAAGTCAAGAGACCCAGTACTTC.

This chain links TRBV4-2 with TRBJ2-7; no definite D call. The CDR3 is 12 residues long. The ends were cut back, 0 bases at V and 6 bases at J, with 6 bases in the middle. Germline CDR1 LGHNA, CDR2 YNFKEQ. The CDR3 DNA is TGTGCCAGCAGCCAAGATCGGGTCGAGCAGTACTTC. This translates into CASSQDRVEQYF.

V is TRBV9 and J is TRBJ2-7; TRBD2 matches 11 bases. This CDR3 region has 14 residues. Germline V CDR1 and CDR2: SGDLS, YYNGEE. Trimming at V came to 3 bases and at J to 6 bases, leaving 5 bases not matched to a gene. In DNA form, the CDR3 reads TGTGCCAGCAGCGAACTAGCGGGGGTGAGCGAGCAGTACTTC. Protein product: CASSELAGVSEQYF.

This clone was counted a single time. The chain has TRBV29-1 and TRBJ2-7; D is uncertain. The V gene lost 6 bases and the J gene lost 2 bases, with 8 bases spanning the gap. The germline V gene has CDR1 SQVTM and CDR2 ANQGSEA. The CDR3 sequence is 11 residues long. The CDR3 sequence is CSVQSPYEQYF. CDR3 DNA: TGCAGCGTACAGAGTCCCTACGAGCAGTACTTC.

The rearrangement uses TRBV11-3 and TRBJ2-5; D is possibly TRBD2 (7 bases). The CDR3 runs 15 residues. Per germline, CDR1 SGHNT and CDR2 YENEEA. V lost 5 bases, J lost 4 bases, and 17 bases lay in between. CDR3 sequence reads: CASSPRSAGAETQYF. The CDR3 DNA is TGTGCCAGCAGCCCCCGGTCCGCGGGGGCAGAGACCCAGTACTTC. Supplemented by reference TRBV11-3 and TRBJ2-5, the full variable domain reads EAGVVQSPRYKIIEKKQPVAFWCNPISGHNTLYWYLQNLGQGPELLIRYENEEAVDDSQLPKDRFSAERLKGVDSTLKIQPAELGDSAVYLCASSPRSAGAETQYFGPGTRLLVL.

The rearrangement links TRBV29-1 to TRBJ2-1; TRBD1 agrees at 7 bases. CDR3 length equals 14 residues. Germline V gene data show CDR1 as SQVTM and CDR2 as ANQGSEA. Losses at the gene ends were 1 base for V and 0 bases for J; bases not matched to a gene: 0. The CDR3 nucleotides read TGCAGCGTTGAAGGACAGGGCTCCTACAATGAGCAGTTCTTC. Translating gives CSVEGQGSYNEQFF.

The V gene is TRBV10-3, the J gene TRBJ1-1; perhaps TRBD1 as D (5 bases). Germline loops: CDR1 ENHRY, CDR2 SYGVKD. Deletions cut 6 bases from V and 3 bases from J, with 8 bases between. This CDR3 has 12 amino acids. The CDR3 sequence: CAIRGRDTEAFF. Here the CDR3 DNA reads TGTGCCATCAGGGGGCGCGACACTGAAGCTTTCTTT.

This chain connects TRBV7-8 to TRBJ1-6, with D uncertain. The CDR3 totals 12 residues. Germline V CDR1 and CDR2: SGHVS, FQNEAQ. V lost 0 bases to trimming and J lost 13 bases, with 7 bases between them. The CDR3 is CASSLAEPPLHF. CDR3 sequence (DNA): TGTGCCAGCAGCTTAGCGGAGCCGCCCCTCCACTTT. Drawing the rest from reference TRBV7-8 and TRBJ1-6, the complete variable domain is GAGVSQSPRYKVAKRGQDVALRCDPISGHVSLFWYQQALGQGPEFLTYFQNEAQLDKSGLPSDRFFAERPEGSVSTLKIQRTQQEDSAVYLCASSLAEPPLHFGNGTRLTVT.

CDR3 nucleotides: TGTGCCAGTAGTCCCGAGGGGTCTGGAAACACCATATATTTT. It encodes CASSPEGSGNTIYF. The chain employs TRBV19 and TRBJ1-3; possible D gene TRBD1, 5 bases. CDR1 is LNHDA, CDR2 SQIVND, per germline (reference sequence). V was cut by 5 bases and J by 1 base, with 9 bases left in between. This CDR3 has 14 residues.

The J gene is TRBJ2-1, the V gene TRBV4-2, with D tentatively TRBD2 (7 bases). The V gene lost 0 bases and the J gene lost 4 bases, with 16 bases spanning the gap. In germline, CDR1 is LGHNA, CDR2 YNFKEQ. CDR3 length equals 17 residues. CDR3 sequence: CASSQDSGGGPYNEQFF. Written as DNA, the CDR3 is TGTGCCAGCAGCCAAGATTCTGGGGGGGGGCCTTACAATGAGCAGTTCTTC.